This is a list of T cell receptor beta chains from one sample in a study of PD-1 and CTLA-4 blockade in melanoma. Sequencing used immunoSEQ multiplex PCR; TCRdb keeps in-frame clones, though not all of them. The sample lists 15,000 to 20,000 clones; over 60% were seen once. The material sequenced was CD8+ T cells from peripheral blood, taken before anti-PD-1 treatment. The receptors derive from a human donor with melanoma. Both conserved end residues are part of each CDR3. Each record gives: clone size, V gene, D gene, J gene, CDR3 protein, CDR3 DNA. The D gene is left open where the match is weak. The size entry is marked missing in some rows and otherwise reads once, few, many or a size class.

abundance: NA
v_gene: TRBV12-5
d_gene: TRBD1
j_gene: TRBJ1-3
CDR3aa: CASGLTVDRGRGNTIYF
CDR3nt: TGTGCTAGTGGTTTAACCGTCGACAGGGGGAGAGGAAACACCATATATTTT

abundance: NA
v_gene: TRBV3-1/TRBV3-2
d_gene: NA
j_gene: TRBJ2-2
CDR3aa: CASSQDWVIQIPSRGELFF
CDR3nt: TGTGCCAGCAGCCAAGATTGGGTGATCCAAATCCCCTCTAGGGGGGAGCTGTTTTTT

abundance: NA
v_gene: TRBV30
d_gene: TRBD1
j_gene: TRBJ1-1
CDR3aa: CAWSTYFPGQGSTEAFF
CDR3nt: TGTGCCTGGAGTACATACTTTCCGGGACAGGGAAGCACTGAAGCTTTCTTT

abundance: NA
v_gene: TRBV7-8
d_gene: NA
j_gene: TRBJ1-1
CDR3aa: CASSLRAEAFF
CDR3nt: TGTGCCAGCAGCTTACGGGCTGAAGCTTTCTTT

abundance: few
v_gene: TRBV6-5
d_gene: TRBD2
j_gene: TRBJ2-1
CDR3aa: CASSYGLAGYNEQFF
CDR3nt: TGTGCCAGCAGTTACGGACTAGCGGGGTACAATGAGCAGTTCTTC

abundance: NA
v_gene: TRBV9
d_gene: TRBD1
j_gene: TRBJ1-1
CDR3aa: CASSGGQAERVSTEAFF
CDR3nt: TGTGCCAGCAGCGGGGGACAGGCAGAAAGAGTGAGCACTGAAGCTTTCTTT

abundance: NA
v_gene: TRBV15
d_gene: NA
j_gene: TRBJ1-5
CDR3aa: CATSVGAGLLIQPQHF
CDR3nt: TGTGCCACCAGCGTCGGGGCAGGGCTGCTTATCCAGCCCCAGCATTTT

abundance: NA
v_gene: TRBV5-4
d_gene: NA
j_gene: TRBJ2-1
CDR3aa: CASSFLGSGEQFF
CDR3nt: TGTGCCAGCAGCTTCTTGGGGAGCGGTGAGCAGTTCTTC

abundance: NA
v_gene: TRBV2
d_gene: TRBD1
j_gene: TRBJ1-5
CDR3aa: CASTRDSYSNQPQHF
CDR3nt: TGTGCCAGCACCCGGGACAGTTATAGCAATCAGCCCCAGCATTTT

abundance: NA
v_gene: TRBV29-1
d_gene: TRBD2
j_gene: TRBJ2-1
CDR3aa: CSVGSSGSRSYNEQFF
CDR3nt: TGCAGCGTTGGATCTAGCGGGAGCCGCTCCTACAATGAGCAGTTCTTC

abundance: few
v_gene: TRBV2
d_gene: NA
j_gene: TRBJ2-7
CDR3aa: CASSVGTGVYEQYF
CDR3nt: TGTGCCAGCAGTGTCGGGACCGGAGTCTACGAGCAGTACTTC

abundance: medium-sized
v_gene: TRBV27
d_gene: TRBD2
j_gene: TRBJ2-1
CDR3aa: CASSRSGTRFNEQFF
CDR3nt: TGTGCCAGCAGTCGTTCCGGGACTAGGTTTAATGAGCAGTTCTTC

abundance: once
v_gene: TRBV24-1
d_gene: NA
j_gene: TRBJ2-7
CDR3aa: CATSDLNYEQYF
CDR3nt: TGTGCCACCAGTGATTTGAACTACGAGCAGTACTTC

abundance: NA
v_gene: TRBV12-3/TRBV12-4
d_gene: NA
j_gene: TRBJ2-1
CDR3aa: CASSFSGPSEQFF
CDR3nt: TGTGCCAGCAGTTTTTCGGGGCCAAGTGAGCAGTTCTTC

abundance: few
v_gene: TRBV2
d_gene: NA
j_gene: TRBJ2-7
CDR3aa: CASSDEGLGWDEQYF
CDR3nt: TGTGCCAGCAGTGACGAGGGTTTGGGGTGGGACGAGCAGTACTTC

abundance: NA
v_gene: TRBV7-9
d_gene: NA
j_gene: TRBJ2-1
CDR3aa: CASSPGWGARNRSNEQFF
CDR3nt: TGTGCCAGCAGCCCGGGGTGGGGGGCCAGGAATAGGTCCAATGAGCAGTTCTTC

abundance: NA
v_gene: TRBV4-1
d_gene: NA
j_gene: TRBJ2-7
CDR3aa: CASSKVGGPPYEQYF
CDR3nt: TGCGCCAGCAGCAAGGTCGGGGGTCCGCCCTACGAGCAGTACTTC

abundance: NA
v_gene: TRBV27
d_gene: TRBD1
j_gene: TRBJ1-6
CDR3aa: CASSITGGYSPLHF
CDR3nt: TGTGCCAGCAGTATCACAGGGGGATATTCACCCCTCCACTTT

abundance: NA
v_gene: TRBV2
d_gene: NA
j_gene: TRBJ2-3
CDR3aa: CAGLGVRTDTQYF
CDR3nt: TGTGCCGGCCTCGGGGTCCGCACAGATACGCAGTATTTT

abundance: NA
v_gene: TRBV2
d_gene: NA
j_gene: TRBJ2-2
CDR3aa: CASNIYGGDTGELFF
CDR3nt: TGTGCCAGCAACATTTACGGGGGAGACACCGGGGAGCTGTTTTTT

abundance: NA
v_gene: TRBV4-1
d_gene: NA
j_gene: TRBJ2-3
CDR3aa: CASSQAEDTQYF
CDR3nt: TGCGCCAGCAGCCAAGCCGAGGATACGCAGTATTTT